What follows are 24 T cell receptor beta chains derived from one specimen sequenced in a study of immune characterization of retroperitoneal liposarcoma. TCRdb analysed the PCR reads with MiXCR anew, one entry per CDR3 protein. The sample includes some 3,100 distinct CDR3 sequences, roughly 39% of them seen just once. The sequenced sample consisted of tumor tissue. The receptors here all came from a male donor with retroperitoneal liposarcoma.

The genes are TRBV10-1 and TRBJ2-1, with D unresolved. This CDR3 spans 13 amino acids. Germline V gives CDR1 WNHNN, CDR2 SYGVQD (reference sequence). The ends were cut back, 2 bases at V and 5 bases at J, with 7 bases in the middle. The CDR3 DNA is TGCGCCAGCAGTGAGAAGCTTAACAATGAGCAGTTCTTC. It translates to CASSEKLNNEQFF.

This clonotype was observed a handful of times. The gene calls are TRBV6-6 and TRBJ2-1; D is unclear. The CDR3 runs to 18 residues. CDR1 and CDR2 from the germline V gene are MNHNY and SVGAGI (reference sequence). V was shortened by 0 bases and J by 3 bases, with 18 bases between the two germline ends. This CDR3 reads CASSYSPHSAVSYNEQFF. The CDR3 region has the DNA TGTGCCAGCAGTTACTCGCCTCATTCGGCGGTTAGCTACAATGAGCAGTTCTTC.

The chain recombines TRBV12-3 or TRBV12-4 with TRBJ1-1; D not certain. This CDR3 is 14 amino acids long. Trimming cost V 2 bases and J 1 base, with 8 bases left between them. The CDR3 sequence is CASSLRNPNTEAFF. For the CDR3, the DNA is TGTGCCAGCAGTTTAAGGAACCCGAACACTGAAGCTTTCTTT.

This clonotype was recorded once. The chain is built from TRBV7-2 and TRBJ2-1; 7 bases line up with TRBD2. Germline assignment: CDR1 SGHTA and CDR2 FQGNSA. The CDR3 sequence is 14 residues long. Unmatched junction bases numbered 9, after V lost 7 bases and J lost 6 bases. The CDR3, as DNA: TGTGCCAGCATAAGAGGCGGGAGTAGCAATGAGCAGTTCTTC. Translating gives CASIRGGSSNEQFF.

Only a few counts were recorded for this clonotype. This chain links TRBV27 with TRBJ2-5; the match to TRBD2 covers 9 bases. V gave up 0 bases and J gave up 0 bases; unmatched junction bases: 8. The germline V gene encodes CDR1 MNHEY and CDR2 SMNVEV (reference sequence). The CDR3 runs to 18 residues. Here the CDR3 reads CASSLSSGSSMYQETQYF. The CDR3 DNA is TGTGCCAGCAGTTTATCTAGCGGGAGCAGTATGTACCAAGAGACCCAGTACTTC.

The chain recombines TRBV6-8 with TRBJ2-2, with a tentative D call TRBD1 (6 bases). The V gene lost 6 bases and the J gene lost 8 bases, with 25 bases spanning the gap. This CDR3 is built from 17 residues. CDR1 is MNHGY and CDR2 is SAAAGT in the germline V gene. CDR3 bases: TGTGCCAGCAGAGCGACCGGGACAACGCACTTCTTAGGGGAGCTGTTTTTT. This codes for CASRATGTTHFLGELFF.

The chain employs TRBV6-1 and TRBJ2-1; 10 bases fit TRBD2. CDR1 MNHNS and CDR2 SASEGT come from the germline V gene. Trimming at V came to 5 bases and at J to 10 bases, leaving 11 bases not matched to a gene. The CDR3 spans 15 residues. CDR3 nucleotides: TGTGCCAGCAGTCATACTAGCGGGGCCCCCTACGAGCAGTTCTTC. Translated, it gives CASSHTSGAPYEQFF.

This chain connects TRBV10-1 to TRBJ2-1; 9 bases fit TRBD1. The DNA end lines up better with TRBJ2-7; the J call may be wrong. Per germline, CDR1 WNHNN and CDR2 SYGVQD (reference sequence). The CDR3 is 13 amino acids. Written as DNA, the CDR3 is TGCGCCAGCAGTGAGGGGACAGGGCGCGAGCAGTACTTC. This sequence encodes CASSEGTGREQYF.

This chain's CDR3 is CASSEWGTGGTDTQYF. For the CDR3, the DNA is TGTGCCAGCAGTGAATGGGGGACAGGGGGGACAGATACGCAGTATTTT. The chain carries TRBV6-1 and TRBJ2-3; 11 bases agree with TRBD1. Germline trimming cut 2 bases from V and 3 bases from J; bases unmatched to any gene: 4. In germline, CDR1 is MNHNS, CDR2 SASEGT. The CDR3 runs to 16 residues.

This clonotype has more than one count but fewer than ten. One end of the junction varies from germline; a read error may be responsible. The chain joins TRBV6-1 to TRBJ2-7; no clear D gene. This CDR3 is 14 amino acids long. Germline V gives CDR1 MNHNS, CDR2 SASEGT. The CDR3 here is CASREDNGYYEQYF. For the CDR3, the DNA is TGTGCCAGCAGAGAAGATAACGGCTACTACGAGCAGTACTTC.

This clonotype was counted between two and nine times. The CDR3 protein is CASSYSGENTEAFF. CDR3 nucleotide sequence: TGTGCCAGCAGTTACTCTGGGGAGAACACTGAAGCTTTCTTT. This rearrangement joins TRBV6-6 to TRBJ1-1; unclear D gene. CDR1 MNHNY and CDR2 SVGAGI come from the germline V gene (reference sequence). The CDR3 is made up of 14 amino acids. Trimming took off 0 bases at V and 1 base at J, with 6 bases between the two ends.

Relative to its sample, this clonotype is large. V gene TRBV6-1 combines with J gene TRBJ2-7, with D hard to call. V lost 2 bases, J lost 5 bases, and 10 bases lay in between. Germline V gene data show CDR1 as MNHNS and CDR2 as SASEGT. There are 13 residues in the CDR3. The CDR3 is CASSENWQHEQYF. The CDR3 region has the DNA TGTGCCAGCAGTGAAAATTGGCAGCACGAGCAGTACTTC.

By sample share, this clonotype is large. CDR3 in DNA: TGTGCCAGCAGCTCCCTCGCCGACAGGGCCTACGAGCAGTTCTTC. Encoded protein: CASSSLADRAYEQFF. The chain joins TRBV7-8 to TRBJ2-1; TRBD1 aligns across 7 bases. This CDR3 contains 15 residues. Trimming cost V 4 bases and J 10 bases; bases outside gene matches: 13. Germline values: CDR1 SGHVS, CDR2 FQNEAQ.

V is TRBV11-1 and J is TRBJ2-1; no clear D. TRBJ2-7 explains the end of the DNA better; the J call may be wrong. The CDR3 sequence is 14 residues long. Looked up from germline, CDR1 is SGHAT and CDR2 is FQDESV (reference sequence). The CDR3 DNA reads as TGTGCCAGCAGCGTACCCGGGTACTCTGGAGAGCAGTACTTC. It codes for CASSVPGYSGEQYF.

This clonotype was seen a handful of times. V is TRBV5-1 and J is TRBJ2-1; tentative D call: TRBD1 (5 bases). The J call could be wrong; TRBJ2-5 is a better fit for the DNA end. The CDR3 sequence is 16 residues long. CDR1 SGHRS and CDR2 YFSETQ come from the germline V gene. The CDR3 sequence: CASSLARTSAEETQYF. The CDR3 nucleotides are TGCGCCAGCAGCTTGGCCAGGACATCGGCGGAAGAGACCCAGTACTTC.

This clonotype was found a few times. The chain couples TRBV4-1 to TRBJ1-1; D may be TRBD1 (5 bases). V lost 8 bases and J lost 1, with 14 bases in between. Germline CDR1 is MGHRA and CDR2 is YSYEKL. The CDR3 contains 14 residues. The CDR3 loop is CASGLTETNTEAFF. The CDR3 DNA is TGCGCCAGCGGCCTGACAGAAACGAACACTGAAGCTTTCTTT.

Regarding this clonotype: This may arise from a read error, as a much more abundant clone is one base away. Because the CDR3 is missing its conserved closing phenylalanine or tryptophan, this is likely a read error. The chain uses TRBV6-1 and TRBJ2-1; tentatively, D is TRBD1 (5 bases). The germline V gene encodes CDR1 MNHNS and CDR2 SASEGT. Trimming shortened V by 5 bases and J by 8 bases, and 10 bases separated the two germline ends. This CDR3 is built from 12 residues. This CDR3 is CASSRQWDEQFS. The CDR3 nucleotides are TGTGCCAGCAGTCGACAGTGGGATGAGCAGTTCTCC.

Of note for this clonotype: Since a much larger clone is just one base distant, this may be a read error. The CDR3 ends on some other residue instead of the conserved phenylalanine or tryptophan, so this is likely a read error. The genes are TRBV7-3 and TRBJ2-1; TRBD2 aligns across 8 bases. The J call could be wrong; TRBJ2-7 is a better fit for the DNA end. This CDR3 region has 15 residues. In germline, CDR1 is SGHTA, CDR2 FQGTGA. CDR3 loop: CASSEEGSGMSEQYL. For the CDR3, the DNA is TGTGCCAGCAGCGAGGAAGGTAGCGGGATGTCTGAGCAGTACCTC.

V is TRBV7-2 and J is TRBJ2-1; TRBD1 agrees at 7 bases. The tail of the sequence fits TRBJ2-7 better, so the J call may be wrong. The germline gives CDR1 SGHTA, CDR2 FQGNSA. The CDR3 sequence is 16 residues long. The CDR3 nucleotides read TGTGCCAGCAGCTTAGCGGGCAGGGGGTCGTACAATGAGCAGTACTTC. Translating it yields CASSLAGRGSYNEQYF.

The rearrangement links TRBV12-3 or TRBV12-4 to TRBJ2-3; 14 nucleotides match TRBD2. There are 15 residues in the CDR3. The V gene end was trimmed by 7 bases and the J gene end by 6 bases; junction bases not matched to a gene: 6. The CDR3 DNA sequence: TGTGCCAGCACCCTGACTAGCGGGAGGGAGGATACGCAGTATTTT. Translated, it gives CASTLTSGREDTQYF.

Concerning this clonotype: Given a much more abundant clone one base away, this may be a read error. This chain uses TRBV12-3 or TRBV12-4 with TRBJ2-1; the D gene is possibly TRBD2 (6 bases). The J call may be mistaken, given a closer DNA end match to TRBJ2-7. This CDR3 has 14 amino acids. Here the CDR3 DNA reads TGTGCCAGCAGTTCAGCGGGTGGCCCCTACGAGCAGTACTTC. It codes for CASSSAGGPYEQYF.

The chain combines TRBV12-3 or TRBV12-4 with TRBJ2-5; D is unresolved. This CDR3 spans 14 amino acids. V lost 3 bases to trimming and J lost 11 bases, with 19 bases between them. DNA for the CDR3: TGTGCCAGCAGTTTTTGGGGAACCTACAATGAGCAGTACTTC. This encodes CASSFWGTYNEQYF.

This clonotype has more than one count but fewer than ten. The rearrangement uses TRBV20-1 and TRBJ2-5; no clear D. The DNA end lines up better with TRBJ2-1; the J call may be wrong. Germline V gene data show CDR1 as DFQATT and CDR2 as SNEGSKA (reference sequence). The CDR3 length is 10 residues. This chain's CDR3 is CSVGWDEQFF. In DNA, the CDR3 is TGCAGTGTAGGCTGGGATGAGCAGTTCTTC.

This clonotype was seen a single time. The chain carries TRBV12-3 or TRBV12-4 and TRBJ2-1, with 12 bases identical to TRBD2. The V and J ends lost 6 bases and 9 bases, in that order; junction bases with no gene match: 15. CDR3 length equals 17 residues. CDR3 nucleotides: TGTGCCAGCAGCCAGGGTGTGGGACTAGCGGGTTTAGGTGAGCAGTTCTTC. It codes for CASSQGVGLAGLGEQFF.